What follows are 26 T cell receptor beta chains derived from one specimen sequenced in a study of cytomegalovirus exposure and HLA in healthy donors. It was with 60 Vbeta and 13 Jbeta primers that the PCR ran. Using immunoSEQ multiplex PCR, the repertoire was profiled, and TCRdb retains in-frame clones only, with some absent. The table lists approximately 190,000 clones, over 75% of them singletons. The material sequenced was PBMCs. Every receptor here comes from a man aged 50-59 years in good health and CMV-seronegative.

The CDR3 reads CASSATGVVDEQFF. The CDR3 DNA reads as TGTGCCAGCAGCGCAACAGGGGTTGTCGATGAGCAGTTCTTC. The chain carries TRBV9 and TRBJ2-1; the match to TRBD1 covers 7 bases. CDR3 length equals 14 residues. Looked up from germline, CDR1 is SGDLS and CDR2 is YYNGEE. V lost 3 bases and J lost 8; bases outside the gene matches: 8.

This clone was seen only once. V usage is TRBV25-1 and J usage is TRBJ1-6; no clear D. The germline V and J ends were trimmed by 6 bases and 0 bases, with 12 bases remaining between them. Looked up from germline, CDR1 is MGHDK and CDR2 is SYGVNS. The CDR3 runs 16 residues. The CDR3 reads CASRIEGSSYNSPLHF. The CDR3 DNA is TGTGCCAGCAGAATCGAAGGGAGCTCCTATAATTCACCCCTCCACTTT.

The chain recombines TRBV4-1 with TRBJ2-5; 12 bases agree with TRBD2. The trim removed 1 base at V and 5 bases at J, leaving 8 bases unmatched. The germline CDR1 and CDR2 sequences are MGHRA and YSYEKL. This CDR3 contains 17 residues. The CDR3 reads CASSQVTSGGPRETQYF. CDR3 DNA: TGCGCCAGCAGCCAAGTTACTAGCGGGGGGCCGAGGGAGACCCAGTACTTC.

The rearrangement joins TRBV7-9 to TRBJ2-7, with D possibly TRBD1 on 5 matching bases. V was cut by 6 bases and J by 2 bases, with 11 bases left in between. This CDR3 is 13 amino acids long. Looked up from germline, CDR1 is SEHNR and CDR2 is FQNEAQ (reference sequence). The CDR3 here is CASSYRKTYEQYF. Written as DNA, the CDR3 is TGTGCCAGCAGTTACAGGAAAACCTACGAGCAGTACTTC.

This chain links TRBV29-1 with TRBJ1-1; 10 positions match TRBD1. Germline values: CDR1 SQVTM, CDR2 ANQGSEA. V lost 3 bases and J lost 5; bases outside the gene matches: 9. The CDR3 has 15 amino acids. CDR3 DNA sequence: TGCAGCGTTGATGCTCGGACAGGGGGAAAAACTGAAGCTTTCTTT. This gives the protein CSVDARTGGKTEAFF.

The chain joins TRBV4-1 to TRBJ2-6, with D possibly being TRBD1 (5 bases). Between the trimmed V and J ends, which lost 0 bases and 2 bases, there was a span of 20 bases. This CDR3 is 20 amino acids long. From germline, CDR1 is MGHRA and CDR2 YSYEKL. The CDR3 DNA reads as TGCGCCAGCAGCCAAGAGTCGTGGTCAGGGTGGACGGCTGGGGCCAACGTCCTGACTTTC. This gives the protein CASSQESWSGWTAGANVLTF.

This chain uses TRBV13 with TRBJ1-3; D remains ambiguous. Germline V gene data show CDR1 as PRHDT and CDR2 as FYEKMQ (reference sequence). V was pared by 1 base and J by 2 bases, with 9 bases between. CDR3 size: 15 residues. Here the CDR3 reads CASSLARVPGNTIYF. The CDR3, as DNA: TGTGCCAGCAGCTTAGCTCGGGTTCCTGGAAACACCATATATTTT.

The V and J genes are TRBV9 and TRBJ2-2; D perhaps matches TRBD2 (5 bases). This CDR3 is built from 17 residues. The germline CDR1 and CDR2 sequences are SGDLS and YYNGEE. The V end was cut by 3 bases, the J end by 3 bases, with 18 bases between. As DNA, the CDR3 is TGTGCCAGCAGCGCGGGCGAAAGGGAGCAATACACCGGGGAGCTGTTTTTT. Translated: CASSAGEREQYTGELFF.

This chain connects TRBV7-8 to TRBJ2-7; D gene ambiguous. The length of the CDR3 is 12 residues. The germline V gene has CDR1 SGHVS and CDR2 FQNEAQ. V was trimmed by 1 base and J by 5 bases, leaving 6 bases between them. For the CDR3, the DNA is TGTGCCAGCAGCTTAGGACGGGACGAGCAGTACTTC. Its protein product is CASSLGRDEQYF.

This chain links TRBV30 with TRBJ1-3, with no clear D. This CDR3 is 14 amino acids long. V dropped 4 bases and J dropped 0 bases, with 10 bases sitting between them. The germline V gene encodes CDR1 GTSNPN and CDR2 SVGIG (reference sequence). The CDR3 nucleotides read TGTGCCTGGACAGCGAGTAGCTCTGGAAACACCATATATTTT. Its translation is CAWTASSSGNTIYF. Using reference TRBV30 and TRBJ1-3 for the parts outside the CDR3, the full variable domain is SQTIHQWPATLVQPVGSPLSLECTVEGTSNPNLYWYRQAAGRGLQLLFYSVGIGQISSEVPQNLSASRPQDRQFILSSKKLLLSDSGFYLCAWTASSSGNTIYFGEGSWLTVV.

This clone turned up a few times. The rearrangement joins TRBV6-6 to TRBJ2-7; 7 bases line up with TRBD1. V trimming: 2 bases; J trimming: 4 bases; junction bases outside the gene matches: 2. The CDR3 runs 13 residues. The V gene's germline CDR1 is MNHNY and CDR2 SVGAGI (reference sequence). The CDR3 region is CASSYRDSYEQYF. CDR3 coding DNA: TGTGCCAGCAGTTACCGGGACAGTTACGAGCAGTACTTC.

The chain joins TRBV6-5 to TRBJ2-1; TRBD1 might be the D (6 bases). Germline CDR1 is MNHEY and CDR2 is SVGAGI. The CDR3 has 13 residues. Trimming cost V 6 bases and J 7 bases, with 13 bases left between them. The CDR3 here is CASREDRSNEQFF. Here the CDR3 DNA reads TGTGCCAGCAGAGAGGACAGATCAAATGAGCAGTTCTTC.

This clone was counted between two and nine times. The rearrangement links TRBV12-5 to TRBJ2-5; 8 bases align to TRBD1. Unmatched junction bases numbered 5, after V lost 1 base and J lost 1 base. The CDR3 extends over 16 amino acids. Germline V gene data show CDR1 as LGHNT and CDR2 as FRNRAP. The CDR3 bases are TGTGCTAGTGGTTTGGACTTAGGACAGGGCCAAGAGACCCAGTACTTC. It is translated as CASGLDLGQGQETQYF.

This rearrangement joins TRBV7-2 to TRBJ1-2, with 8 bases matching TRBD1. The trim removed 4 bases at V and 4 bases at J, leaving 8 bases unmatched. The CDR3 consists of 15 residues. In germline, CDR1 is SGHTA, CDR2 FQGNSA. The CDR3 protein is CASSSKSGTGYGYTF. CDR3 coding DNA: TGTGCCAGCAGCTCGAAATCCGGGACAGGCTATGGCTACACCTTC. Full variable domain (outside the CDR3, taken from reference TRBV7-2 and TRBJ1-2): GAGVSQSPSNKVTEKGKDVELRCDPISGHTALYWYRQSLGQGLEFLIYFQGNSAPDKSGLPSDRFSAERTGGSVSTLTIQRTQQEDSAVYLCASSSKSGTGYGYTFGSGTRLTVV.

The chain combines TRBV19 with TRBJ1-5; TRBD1 matches at 8 bases. Per germline, CDR1 LNHDA and CDR2 SQIVND (reference sequence). CDR3 size: 16 residues. V was pared by 3 bases and J by 7 bases, with 11 bases of the junction left unmatched. The CDR3 loop is CASSIPRTGSDQPQHF. The CDR3 DNA follows: TGTGCCAGTAGTATCCCTCGGACAGGGTCAGACCAGCCCCAGCATTTT.

The J gene is TRBJ1-6, the V gene TRBV19, with 7 bases lining up with TRBD1. The germline CDR1 and CDR2 sequences are LNHDA and SQIVND (reference sequence). The ends lost 4 bases at V and 5 bases at J; junction bases unmatched: 8. This CDR3 is built from 16 residues. CDR3 sequence reads: CASSSPGQANNSPLHF. CDR3 DNA sequence: TGTGCCAGTAGTAGCCCTGGACAGGCGAATAATTCACCCCTCCACTTT.

CDR3 DNA sequence: TGTGCCAGTCGACAGTTCCTCTATGGCTACACCTTC. Its translation: CASRQFLYGYTF. This chain links TRBV19 with TRBJ1-2; TRBD1 might be the D (5 bases). V lost 8 bases and J 4 bases, leaving 11 bases between the germline ends. Germline CDR1 reads LNHDA; CDR2 reads SQIVND (reference sequence). This CDR3 has 12 amino acids.

CDR3 sequence: CASSPKQGTRDTEAFF. CDR3 nucleotides: TGTGCCAGCTCACCAAAGCAGGGCACCAGGGACACTGAAGCTTTCTTT. The chain carries TRBV18 and TRBJ1-1; perhaps TRBD1 as D (5 bases). The CDR3 spans 16 residues. Germline V gives CDR1 KGHSH, CDR2 LQKENI. V was trimmed by 2 bases and J by 3 bases, leaving 16 bases between them.

The chain has TRBV14 and TRBJ2-5, with unresolved D. Trimming removed 3 bases at V and 2 bases at J, with 7 bases between. Germline CDR1 is SGHDN and CDR2 is FVKESK. There are 13 residues in the CDR3. The CDR3 nucleotides are TGTGCCAGCAGCCACAGGTCGCAAGAGACCCAGTACTTC. Protein sequence: CASSHRSQETQYF.

The rearrangement uses TRBV7-2 and TRBJ2-4; possible D gene TRBD2, 5 bases. This CDR3 spans 15 amino acids. V lost 1 base to trimming and J lost 5 bases, with 12 bases between them. Per the germline V gene, CDR1 is SGHTA and CDR2 is FQGNSA. CDR3 bases: TGTGCCAGCAGCTTAGTGGCCGGGATCGAAAACATTCAGTACTTC. Translation: CASSLVAGIENIQYF.

The genes are TRBV7-2 and TRBJ1-3; the match to TRBD1 covers 10 bases. Germline V gene data show CDR1 as SGHTA and CDR2 as FQGNSA. The CDR3 is made up of 14 amino acids. J was trimmed by 5 bases and V by 5 bases; bases with no gene match: 3. CDR3 bases: TGTGCCAGCAGCGGGGACAGGGGTAGAAACACCATATATTTT. Translating gives CASSGDRGRNTIYF.

V is TRBV19 and J is TRBJ1-2; D is possibly TRBD1 (5 bases). Germline loops: CDR1 LNHDA, CDR2 SQIVND (reference sequence). There are 14 residues in the CDR3. V lost 5 bases and J lost 5, with 15 bases in between. CDR3 nucleotide sequence: TGTGCCAGTAGTCCGCGCGGGGCCGTATATGGCTACACCTTC. It yields the protein CASSPRGAVYGYTF.

This chain uses TRBV2 with TRBJ1-1, with D perhaps matching TRBD1 (5 bases). The V and J ends lost 8 bases and 4 bases respectively, with 17 bases between them. Germline CDR1 and CDR2: SNHLY and FYNNEI. This CDR3 region has 14 residues. Here the CDR3 DNA reads TGTGCCAGCGGTCCTATGGGCGGGGGCACTGAAGCTTTCTTT. Its translation: CASGPMGGGTEAFF.

The CDR3 loop is CASSWTGEAETQYF. CDR3 coding DNA: TGTGCCAGCAGCTGGACAGGGGAGGCGGAGACCCAGTACTTC. This chain joins TRBV7-2 and TRBJ2-5; 9 bases match TRBD1. The germline CDR1 and CDR2 sequences are SGHTA and FQGNSA. This CDR3 has 14 amino acids. The J segment lost 5 bases and the V segment lost 4 bases, leaving 5 bases of the junction unmatched.

The chain has TRBV10-1 and TRBJ1-1; possible D gene TRBD1, 6 bases. Germline loops: CDR1 WNHNN, CDR2 SYGVQD (reference sequence). There are 20 residues in the CDR3. The V and J ends lost 0 bases and 0 bases respectively, with 23 bases between them. CDR3 protein: CASSESPGGRGCLMNTEAFF. In DNA, the CDR3 is TGCGCCAGCAGTGAGTCCCCCGGCGGCAGGGGATGCCTAATGAACACTGAAGCTTTCTTT.

This clone was seen just once. This sample includes further DNA sequences coding for the same CDR3. The chain links TRBV6-5 to TRBJ2-3; D unclear. CDR1 is MNHEY and CDR2 is SVGAGI in the germline V gene. Trimming pared 5 bases from V and 2 bases from J, leaving 8 bases between. The CDR3 contains 13 residues. The CDR3 nucleotides are TGTGCCAGCAGTCGTGCCTACACAGATACGCAGTATTTT. Translated: CASSRAYTDTQYF.